This is a list of T cell receptor beta chains from one sample in a study of cytomegalovirus exposure and HLA in healthy donors. Repertoires were generated with immunoSEQ multiplex PCR, while TCRdb's copy carries only in-frame clones and drops some. The repertoire holds 85,000 to 100,000 clones, with about 68% as singletons. The sequencing sample was made of PBMCs. The origin of the receptors is a human donor in good health. The CDR3 runs from the conserved cysteine through the conserved F or W. Clone size is shown for a subset of rows, as once, few, many or a class of expanded clone.

CDR3aa | abundance | j_gene | v_gene
CASSVGGGFSNQPQHF | few | TRBJ1-5 | TRBV9
CASSRPGQGYEKLFF | NA | TRBJ1-4 | TRBV6-6
CASSLILQGTGELFF | NA | TRBJ2-2 | TRBV4-3
CASSLQGPSSYEQYF | NA | NA | TRBV11-3
CASSFGSGAPYGYTF | NA | TRBJ1-2 | TRBV7-2
CASSIDADRKYGYTF | NA | TRBJ1-2 | TRBV19
CASNQEGRRAEAFF | NA | TRBJ1-1 | TRBV6-5
CASSLDGGEQYF | few | TRBJ2-7 | TRBV5-1
CAISGLVEEAQYF | NA | TRBJ2-5 | TRBV10-3
CASSVETQGATEAFF | NA | TRBJ1-1 | TRBV9
CASTRDRGRIYGYTF | once | TRBJ1-2 | TRBV6-5
CASSLGFGNTEAFF | NA | TRBJ1-1 | TRBV11-1
CASSLTPRGSGTDTQYF | NA | TRBJ2-3 | TRBV7-3
CASSPQQGEAFF | NA | TRBJ1-1 | TRBV18
CASRSGQGLSYEQYF | NA | TRBJ2-7 | TRBV6-6
CASSYLGTGGNEQFF | few | TRBJ2-1 | TRBV6-6
CATSEGRSYNEQFF | NA | TRBJ2-1 | TRBV15
CASSPTSGGAGEQYF | few | TRBJ2-7 | TRBV7-2
CASSPGQTNIQYF | few | TRBJ2-4 | TRBV7-2
CSVEVVSGAEAFF | NA | TRBJ1-1 | TRBV29-1
CASSLRGTGELFF | NA | TRBJ1-4 | TRBV7-9
CASSEAGETQYF | few | TRBJ2-5 | TRBV2
CASSGGLYGYTF | NA | TRBJ1-2 | TRBV5-4
CSAHGETEAFF | NA | TRBJ1-1 | TRBV20-1
CASVDPGGNSPLHF | NA | TRBJ1-6 | TRBV19
CASSIGQGYNEQFF | NA | TRBJ2-1 | TRBV19
CASSVVQVDRLAETQYF | once | TRBJ2-5 | TRBV4-1
CASSISWDRGADEQYF | NA | TRBJ2-7 | TRBV19
CASRKDRGLRQPQHF | NA | TRBJ1-5 | TRBV19
CASSRTGVDGYTF | few | TRBJ1-2 | TRBV7-8
CATSRERGGPQETQYF | NA | TRBJ2-5 | TRBV15
CAWSKTSGGANTGELFF | NA | TRBJ2-2 | TRBV30
CASSLVRLPLLPYF | NA | TRBJ2-7 | TRBV7-2
CASSTDRNYGYTF | NA | TRBJ1-2 | TRBV2
CASSPNRGLDTEAFF | NA | TRBJ1-1 | TRBV18
CASIGVGDIEAFF | once | TRBJ1-1 | TRBV19
CASWGGSYTF | NA | TRBJ1-2 | TRBV30
CATSRDVRSSYNEQFF | few | TRBJ2-1 | TRBV15
CASSLTGGGTEAFF | few | TRBJ1-1 | TRBV6-5
CASSLSGQGANNSPLHF | few | TRBJ1-6 | TRBV7-3
CASSLVWGDGELFF | few | TRBJ2-2 | TRBV5-5
CASSQEMGQGRHTEAFF | NA | TRBJ1-1 | TRBV4-3
CASSLGGAPQETQYF | few | TRBJ2-5 | TRBV9
CASSLGGSLSEKLFF | few | TRBJ1-4 | TRBV7-9
CASSPYLSPETQYF | NA | TRBJ2-5 | TRBV7-3